One sample yielded the 26 T cell receptor beta chains listed below, sequenced in a study of read filtering for tumor transcriptome and immune sequencing. Molecular barcoded adaptors covering alpha/delta and beta/gamma chains were used on 400 ng RNA. TCRdb re-called the reads through MiXCR, storing one row per CDR3 protein. This table has 35,000 to 55,000 distinct CDR3 sequences, approximately 12% appearing once. The source material was a population of CD138-negative cells sorted from bone marrow. The receptors were gathered from a donor aged 40 or older with multiple myeloma.

This clonotype was detected many times. The chain combines TRBV20-1 with TRBJ2-2; weak D call: TRBD1 (5 bases). CDR1 is DFQATT, CDR2 SNEGSKA, per germline (reference sequence). Trimming cost V 6 bases and J 5 bases, with 10 bases left between them. This CDR3 is built from 12 residues. CDR3: CSAKTVTGELFF. In DNA form, the CDR3 reads TGCAGTGCCAAGACAGTTACCGGGGAGCTGTTTTTT.

This clonotype was counted many times. The chain joins TRBV4-1 to TRBJ2-7, with D perhaps matching TRBD1 (6 bases). Trimming took 1 base from V and 6 from J, leaving 13 bases between them. The CDR3 contains 14 residues. Per the germline V gene, CDR1 is MGHRA and CDR2 is YSYEKL. CDR3 coding DNA: TGCGCCAGCAGCCAAGGAGGGGGTATCTCCGAGCAGTACTTC. Protein: CASSQGGGISEQYF.

Regarding this clonotype: A clone one base away is much larger, so this may be a read error. The chain couples TRBV7-2 to TRBJ2-1; D call uncertain. This CDR3 has 13 amino acids. V lost 1 base and J lost 10, with 11 bases in between. CDR1 SGHTA and CDR2 FQGNSA come from the germline V gene. The CDR3: CASSLDIGKEQFF. The CDR3 bases are TGTGCCAGCAGCTTAGATATCGGCAAGGAGCAGTTCTTC. Drawing the rest from reference TRBV7-2 and TRBJ2-1, the complete variable domain is GAGVSQSPSNKVTEKGKDVELRCDPISGHTALYWYRQSLGQGLEFLIYFQGNSAPDKSGLPSDRFSAERTGGSVSTLTIQRTQQEDSAVYLCASSLDIGKEQFFGPGTRLTVL.

In regard to this clonotype: A much larger clone lies a single base off, so this may be a read error. Given the absence of the conserved phenylalanine or tryptophan at the CDR3 end, a read error is likely. CDR3 sequence reads: CASSLEGFGYEQYL. The CDR3 nucleotides read TGCGCCAGCAGCTTGGAGGGTTTCGGCTACGAGCAGTACCTC. V and J are TRBV5-1 and TRBJ2-7, with D hard to call. V was shortened by 0 bases and J by 3 bases, with 10 bases between the two germline ends. This CDR3 has 14 residues. The germline V gene encodes CDR1 SGHRS and CDR2 YFSETQ.

For this clonotype: A junction boundary mismatches the germline segment, possibly from a read error. The V call is TRBV3-1, the J call TRBJ2-2; a weak D match, TRBD2 (5 bases). The V gene's germline CDR1 is LGHDT and CDR2 YNNKEL (reference sequence). The CDR3 sequence is 13 residues long. CDR3 loop: CAGSRLPTGEPLF. The DNA of the CDR3 is TGTGCCGGCAGCCGCCTACCGACCGGGGAGCCGCTTTTT. The entire variable domain, with the rest obtained from reference TRBV3-1 and TRBJ2-2, is as follows: DTAVSQTPKYLVTQMGNDKSIKCEQNLGHDTMYWYKQDSKKFLKIMFSYNNKELIINETVPNRFSPKSPDKAHLNLHINSLELGDSAVYFCAGSRLPTGEPLFGEGSRLTVL.

This clonotype has at least ten counts. The chain recombines TRBV4-2 with TRBJ2-3; 9 bases line up with TRBD2. The CDR3 has 15 residues. Losses at the gene ends were 4 bases for V and 1 base for J; bases not matched to a gene: 3. Germline V gene data show CDR1 as LGHNA and CDR2 as YNFKEQ. Here the CDR3 DNA reads TGTGCCAGCAGCCTTCGGACTAGCGGCACAGATACGCAGTATTTT. Translation: CASSLRTSGTDTQYF.

This clonotype came up many times. The V and J genes are TRBV24-1 and TRBJ2-3; D is ambiguous. V shed 3 bases and J shed 0 bases, with 9 bases lying between them. The CDR3 consists of 15 residues. The germline CDR1 and CDR2 sequences are KGHDR and SFDVKD. CDR3 amino acids: CATSDPGSSTDTQYF. In DNA, the CDR3 is TGTGCCACCAGTGATCCCGGCAGCAGCACAGATACGCAGTATTTT.

This clonotype was observed a handful of times. The rearrangement joins TRBV15 to TRBJ2-7; 7 positions match TRBD2. The CDR3 runs 14 residues. Germline values: CDR1 LNHNV, CDR2 YYDKDF (reference sequence). With 5 bases clipped from V and 0 bases from J, the junction kept 4 bases outside the gene matches. The DNA for the CDR3 is TGTGCCACCAGCCCTAGCGGTACCTCCTACGAGCAGTACTTC. This sequence encodes CATSPSGTSYEQYF.

This clonotype was detected many times. This rearrangement joins TRBV7-9 to TRBJ2-1; 14 bases agree with TRBD2. V was clipped by 5 bases and J by 2 bases; unmatched bases: 5. The CDR3 spans 17 residues. Germline values: CDR1 SEHNR, CDR2 FQNEAQ (reference sequence). Here the CDR3 DNA reads TGTGCCAGCAGCGCCAGACTAGCGGGAGGGACCTACAATGAGCAGTTCTTC. Translating it yields CASSARLAGGTYNEQFF.

This clonotype was seen at least ten times. The chain uses TRBV24-1 and TRBJ1-5; D might be TRBD1 (5 bases). Trimming cost V 7 bases and J 2 bases, with 11 bases left between them. The V gene's germline CDR1 is KGHDR and CDR2 SFDVKD. CDR3 length: 14 residues. As DNA, the CDR3 is TGTGCCACCAGCGTTCAGGGAGGCAATCAGCCCCAGCATTTT. Translating it yields CATSVQGGNQPQHF.

This clonotype came up many times. This chain links TRBV30 with TRBJ1-1; the D is unclear. The germline V and J ends were trimmed by 0 bases and 1 base, with 12 bases remaining between them. Germline V gene data show CDR1 as GTSNPN and CDR2 as SVGIG (reference sequence). The CDR3 consists of 15 residues. For the CDR3, the DNA is TGTGCCTGGAGTGTAAGTGGTACAAAGAACACTGAAGCTTTCTTT. It translates to CAWSVSGTKNTEAFF.

This clonotype has a handful of counts. The chain employs TRBV7-6 and TRBJ2-7; D may be TRBD2 (7 bases). The CDR3 length is 15 residues. V was pared by 3 bases and J by 1 base, with 13 bases between. The germline CDR1 and CDR2 sequences are SGHVS and FNYEAQ. The chain's CDR3 is CASSFGGTFSYEQYF. CDR3 in DNA: TGTGCCAGCAGCTTCGGGGGGACATTTTCCTACGAGCAGTACTTC.

A word on this clonotype: A read error may produce the germline difference seen at one junction end. The chain carries TRBV6-5 and TRBJ2-2, with 7 nucleotides matching TRBD2. Germline V CDR1 and CDR2: MNHEY, SVGAGI. CDR3 length equals 15 residues. The CDR3 reads CASTGRNGGSGELLF. The CDR3 nucleotides read TGTGCCAGCACCGGACGCAACGGGGGGTCCGGGGAGCTGCTTTTT.

This clonotype appeared many times. The CDR3, as DNA: TGCAGCGTCGTGGGACAGGGGGCGTTTGGGGCCAACGTCCTGACTTTC. Its translation: CSVVGQGAFGANVLTF. The chain uses TRBV29-1 and TRBJ2-6; 12 positions agree with TRBD1. V shed 6 bases and J 3 bases; nucleotides not matched to a gene: 6. The germline V gene has CDR1 SQVTM and CDR2 ANQGSEA. The CDR3 sequence is 16 residues long.

This clonotype was seen ten or more times. The V call is TRBV20-1, the J call TRBJ2-1; possible D gene TRBD1, 5 bases. The CDR3 has 14 amino acids. Germline CDR1 and CDR2: DFQATT and SNEGSKA (reference sequence). The germline V and J ends were trimmed by 0 bases and 6 bases, with 12 bases remaining between them. The DNA for the CDR3 is TGCAGTGCTAGAGAAAGGGGTTCAATCAATGAGCAGTTCTTC. This gives the protein CSARERGSINEQFF.

At least ten counts were recorded for this clonotype. The chain combines TRBV7-9 with TRBJ2-3; D is ambiguous. The CDR3 runs to 14 residues. Deletions cut 1 base from V and 2 bases from J, with 7 bases between. Germline-derived CDR1 and CDR2 are SEHNR and FQNEAQ (reference sequence). CDR3 amino acids: CASSLGGHTDTQYF. The DNA for the CDR3 is TGTGCCAGCAGCTTAGGTGGTCACACAGATACGCAGTATTTT.

This clonotype was counted at least ten times. The rearrangement joins TRBV15 to TRBJ2-7; D tentatively reads TRBD1 or TRBD2 (5 bases each). The CDR3 is 16 residues long. Trimming cost V 2 bases and J 2 bases, with 16 bases left between them. The germline V gene has CDR1 LNHNV and CDR2 YYDKDF (reference sequence). The CDR3 nucleotides are TGTGCCACCAGCAGATCCCGGGACGCCGTACCCTACGAGCAGTACTTC. It yields the protein CATSRSRDAVPYEQYF.

There are many counts of this clonotype. The genes are TRBV25-1 and TRBJ1-1; D is perhaps TRBD1 (6 bases). Trimming pared 2 bases from V and 5 bases from J, leaving 12 bases between. Germline V CDR1 and CDR2: MGHDK, SYGVNS. The CDR3 extends over 14 amino acids. CDR3 residues: CASSEGGARTEAFF. For the CDR3, the DNA is TGTGCCAGCAGTGAAGGGGGGGCAAGGACTGAAGCTTTCTTT.

In regard to this clonotype: Being one base from a much bigger clone, this may be a read error. This rearrangement joins TRBV20-1 to TRBJ2-7; 12 positions match TRBD2. Germline-derived CDR1 and CDR2 are DFQATT and SNEGSKA (reference sequence). Trimming removed 3 bases from V and 3 bases from J; junction bases left unmatched: 12. This CDR3 comprises 17 residues. The CDR3, as DNA: TGCAGTGCTAGTGATCGACTAGCGGGAGAGATTAACTACGAGCAGTACTTC. This encodes CSASDRLAGEINYEQYF.

This clonotype appeared a few times. This may be a read error: a much more frequent sequence differs by one nucleotide. The chain recombines TRBV4-3 with TRBJ1-6; D may be TRBD1 (5 bases). The ends were cut back, 6 bases at V and 7 bases at J, with 16 bases in the middle. The CDR3 is 15 residues long. Per the germline V gene, CDR1 is LGHNA and CDR2 is YSLEER. This chain's CDR3 is CASRDPGRRNSPLHF. CDR3 sequence (DNA): TGCGCCAGCAGGGATCCGGGACGGAGAAATTCACCCCTCCACTTT.

Points on this clonotype: A much larger clonotype is one base distant, so this may be a read error. CDR3 sequence (DNA): TGCAGCGTTGCCTTACAGGGCTACGGGCAGTACTTC. This encodes CSVALQGYGQYF. The chain joins TRBV29-1 to TRBJ2-7; D perhaps matches TRBD1 (6 bases). CDR1 is SQVTM, CDR2 ANQGSEA, per germline. There are 12 residues in the CDR3.

At least ten counts were recorded for this clonotype. The CDR3 coding sequence is TGTGCCAGCAGTTACTCGACAGGGGGGGGGCTTCTGGGCAATCAGCCCCAGCATTTT. Translation: CASSYSTGGGLLGNQPQHF. The chain has TRBV6-6 and TRBJ1-5, with 9 bases fitting TRBD1. The CDR3 extends over 19 amino acids. Germline lookup yields CDR1 MNHNY and CDR2 SVGAGI (reference sequence). Unmatched junction bases numbered 11, after V lost 0 bases and J lost 2 bases.

Ten or more counts support this clonotype. The rearrangement joins TRBV27 to TRBJ1-1, with TRBD1 matching over 10 bases. This CDR3 has 12 residues. V was clipped by 6 bases and J by 11 bases; unmatched bases: 6. The germline V gene encodes CDR1 MNHEY and CDR2 SMNVEV (reference sequence). The CDR3 region is CASRYGTGAAFF. The DNA for the CDR3 is TGTGCCAGCAGATACGGGACAGGGGCCGCTTTCTTT.

This clonotype was counted ten times or more. This chain connects TRBV7-3 to TRBJ2-2; no reliable D call. The CDR3 is 14 amino acids. The V and J ends lost 4 bases and 6 bases respectively, with 12 bases between them. Germline CDR1 and CDR2: SGHTA and FQGTGA. CDR3: CASSSTFGSGELFF. The CDR3 coding sequence is TGTGCCAGCAGCTCCACGTTTGGATCCGGGGAGCTGTTTTTT. Using reference TRBV7-3 and TRBJ2-2 for the parts outside the CDR3, the full variable domain is GAGVSQTPSNKVTEKGKYVELRCDPISGHTALYWYRQSLGQGPEFLIYFQGTGAADDSGLPNDRFFAVRPEGSVSTLKIQRTERGDSAVYLCASSSTFGSGELFFGEGSRLTVL.

As to this clonotype: A much larger clone differs from this one at a single base, so this may be a read error. The chain links TRBV11-2 to TRBJ2-7; maybe TRBD1 (6 bases). The ends were cut back, 6 bases at V and 2 bases at J, with 14 bases in the middle. Germline CDR1 reads SGHAT; CDR2 reads FQNNGV. CDR3 length equals 14 residues. Written as DNA, the CDR3 is TGTGCCAGCAGACGGACAGACGCCACCTACGAGCAGTACTTC. Translating it yields CASRRTDATYEQYF.

This clonotype came up many times. J is TRBJ2-1 and V is TRBV6-5, with D possibly TRBD2 on 6 matching bases. Germline CDR1 and CDR2: MNHEY and SVGAGI. Deletions cut 7 bases from V and 1 base from J, with 11 bases between. This CDR3 spans 14 amino acids. CDR3 sequence reads: CASNLGGSYNEQFF. CDR3 nucleotides: TGTGCCAGCAACCTTGGGGGGTCCTACAATGAGCAGTTCTTC.